The 6 T cell receptor beta chains below all came from one sample that was sequenced in a study of T cells after yellow fever vaccination. MiXCR, run by TCRdb on the 5' RACE reads, gives a single entry per CDR3 protein. The profile shows around 260,000 distinct CDR3 sequences, about 5% of them singletons. Sequencing was performed on CD4+ T cells sorted from PBMCs, taken on the day of the yellow fever booster vaccination. The receptors were sampled from a man younger than 35 who received the YFV17D yellow fever vaccine.

The V call is TRBV18, the J call TRBJ1-1; 7 nucleotides match TRBD1. This CDR3 is 15 amino acids long. CDR1 is KGHSH and CDR2 is LQKENI in the germline V gene. Trimming took 3 bases from V and 6 from J; bases not matched to a gene: 10. The CDR3 DNA follows: TGTGCCAGCTCACCCGGACAGGCTCAAGTTCCTGAAGCTTTCTTT. Translated, it gives CASSPGQAQVPEAFF.

This clonotype was detected ten times or more. J is TRBJ1-5 and V is TRBV28; 9 nucleotides match TRBD1. V lost 6 bases and J lost 4; bases outside the gene matches: 10. This CDR3 has 16 amino acids. Germline V lookup: CDR1 MDHEN, CDR2 SYDVKM. CDR3 sequence: CASRYSGTGRNQPQHF. The CDR3 DNA sequence: TGTGCCAGCAGATACTCCGGGACAGGGAGAAATCAGCCCCAGCATTTT.

The chain combines TRBV20-1 with TRBJ2-5, with 11 bases lining up with TRBD2. V trimming: 3 bases; J trimming: 2 bases; junction bases outside the gene matches: 8. This CDR3 has 16 amino acids. Germline V gene sequence: CDR1 DFQATT, CDR2 SNEGSKA (reference sequence). CDR3 DNA: TGCAGTGCTAGCGGGCTAGCGGGGGGCCTTCAAGAGACCCAGTACTTC. It yields the protein CSASGLAGGLQETQYF.

This clonotype has a handful of counts. The chain combines TRBV7-9 with TRBJ2-3; D uncertain. This CDR3 has 12 residues. Deletions cut 4 bases from V and 2 bases from J, with 4 bases between. Germline V gives CDR1 SEHNR, CDR2 FQNEAQ (reference sequence). In DNA, the CDR3 is TGTGCCAGCAGCTGGACCACAGATACGCAGTATTTT. This codes for CASSWTTDTQYF.

The V gene is TRBV18, the J gene TRBJ1-1; maybe TRBD1 (6 bases). Trimming pared 6 bases from V and 5 bases from J, leaving 13 bases between. Per the germline V gene, CDR1 is KGHSH and CDR2 is LQKENI. The CDR3 length is 13 residues. CDR3 protein: CASSQGGLTEAFF. The CDR3 bases are TGTGCCAGCTCTCAAGGGGGGTTGACTGAAGCTTTCTTT.

In this sample, this clonotype turned up a few times. The chain employs TRBV20-1 and TRBJ2-5, with a weak D call TRBD2 (7 bases). Germline V gene lookup returns CDR1 DFQATT and CDR2 SNEGSKA (reference sequence). CDR3 length equals 14 residues. V was cut by 7 bases and J by 5 bases, with 20 bases left in between. The DNA for the CDR3 is TGCAGTGTCCTCTTAGGGGGGGCAGGGGAGACCCAGTACTTC. This codes for CSVLLGGAGETQYF.